These T cell receptor beta chains were read from a single sample in a study of blood T cell repertoires in COVID-19. Some clones are missing from TCRdb's copy, which holds only in-frame ones; the method was immunoSEQ multiplex PCR. The sample records about 300,000 clones, 85% to 90% being singletons. Sequencing was performed on peripheral blood. The receptors derive from a woman aged 50 to 65 with COVID-19, enrolled during active disease. The CDR3 runs from the conserved cysteine through the conserved F or W. A D gene is named only where the DNA matches it firmly. Expanded clones get a size class; other rows say once, few or many, or leave the size out.

-	TRBV7-2	TRBJ2-7	TRBD2	CASSLGLAGLTYF	TGTGCCAGCAGCCTGGGACTAGCGGGGTTGACCTACTTC
-	TRBV2	TRBJ2-1	-	CASSPGIRNEQFF	TGTGCCAGCAGTCCGGGTATTAGAAATGAGCAGTTCTTC
-	TRBV27	TRBJ1-1	-	CASSGYREGGTEAFF	TGTGCCAGCAGTGGCTACAGGGAGGGGGGCACTGAAGCTTTCTTT
-	TRBV7-6	TRBJ1-1	-	CASSSLGSMNTEAFF	TGTGCCAGCAGCTCGCTGGGGAGCATGAACACTGAAGCTTTCTTT
-	TRBV30	TRBJ2-1	-	CAWSLIDEQFF	TGTGCCTGGAGCTTAATCGATGAGCAGTTCTTC
-	TRBV24-1	TRBJ2-1	TRBD2	CATSGGTSGRAHEQFF	TGTGCCACCAGTGGCGGGACTAGCGGGAGGGCGCATGAGCAGTTCTTC
medium-sized	TRBV29-1	TRBJ1-2	-	CSVEVGGRGWYGYTF	TGCAGCGTTGAAGTCGGAGGCAGGGGATGGTATGGCTACACCTTC
-	TRBV7-2	TRBJ2-2	TRBD2	CASSMTSGRVWSEELFF	TGTGCCAGCAGCATGACTAGCGGGAGGGTCTGGTCCGAGGAGCTGTTTTTT
-	TRBV18	TRBJ2-7	-	CASSAQREVEQYF	TGTGCCAGCTCAGCGCAACGCGAGGTCGAGCAGTACTTC
few	TRBV3-1/TRBV3-2	TRBJ2-2	TRBD2	CASSQEWGLAVTTGELFF	TGTGCCAGCAGCCAAGAATGGGGACTAGCGGTAACCACCGGGGAGCTGTTTTTT
-	TRBV5-1	TRBJ1-2	-	CASTGLASYGYTF	TGCGCCAGCACCGGGCTAGCTTCCTATGGCTACACCTTC
-	TRBV4-3	TRBJ2-3	-	CASSQARESSDTQYF	TGCGCCAGCAGCCAAGCCCGGGAGTCCTCAGATACGCAGTATTTT
-	TRBV2	TRBJ1-1	TRBD1	CASSDQYRGAFF	TGTGCCAGCAGTGATCAGTACAGGGGAGCTTTCTTT
-	TRBV6-6	TRBJ1-1	-	CASSYFSLNTEAFF	TGTGCCAGCAGTTACTTCTCCTTGAACACTGAAGCTTTCTTT
-	TRBV5-1	TRBJ2-3	TRBD2	CASSLNTAGDTHTQYF	TGCGCCAGCAGCTTGAATACAGCGGGAGACACCCATACGCAGTATTTT
once	TRBV19	TRBJ2-2	TRBD2	CASAGGSSYTGELFF	TGTGCCAGTGCGGGCGGGAGTTCTTACACCGGGGAGCTGTTTTTT
-	TRBV5-1	TRBJ2-5	TRBD1	CASSRDRDRGRGVYF	TGCGCCAGCAGCCGGGACCGGGACAGGGGGCGCGGGGTGTACTTC
-	TRBV18	TRBJ2-7	-	CASSTNRESEQYF	TGTGCCAGCTCTACCAACAGGGAATCCGAGCAGTACTTC